One T cell receptor beta chain is described in this entry. Its antigen remains unidentified. The V end was cut by 1 base, the J end by 6 bases, with 16 bases between. Per germline, CDR1 KGHSH and CDR2 LQKENI. This CDR3 contains 15 residues. This sample was included in a study of T-cell memory formation after mild COVID-19. Study at large: TCR clusters showed largely donor specificity.

TCRalpha and TCRbeta libraries used 5'RACE with constant-segment primers and UMIs. One entry per CDR3 protein results from TCRdb running MiXCR on the 5' RACE reads. The table records 95,000 to 110,000 distinct CDR3 sequences, about an eighth of them present only once. Whole-study findings and limits: Some clones that responded turned up in pre-infection memory, which suggests that cross-reactive memory joined in.

The chain is built from TRBV18 and TRBJ2-7, with D perhaps TRBD1 or TRBD2 (5 bases each). The TCR originated in a young man who had mild COVID-19 (a few samples of this study predate the infection). Cell type and time point are not known. Sequencing was done on a sample of PBMCs or a T cell subset sorted from them (not recorded which). The CDR3 DNA follows: TGTGCCAGCTCACCACTTCGGGACCGCCAAGGCGAGCAGTACTTC. Translated: CASSPLRDRQGEQYF. Looking up the rest from reference TRBV18 and TRBJ2-7 gives the full variable domain: NAGVMQNPRHLVRRRGQEARLRCSPMKGHSHVYWYRQLPEEGLKFMVYLQKENIIDESGMPKERFSAEFPKEGPSILRIQQVVRGDSAAYFCASSPLRDRQGEQYFGPGTRLTVT.